This is a list of T cell receptor beta chains from one sample in a study of T-cell reconstitution after alpha-beta-depleted transplantation in children. TCRdb redid the calling of the PCR reads with MiXCR, one entry per CDR3 protein. The sample shows approximately 500,000 distinct CDR3 sequences, more than 20% of them seen only once. Source: PBMCs, taken before TCRalphabeta/CD19-depleted stem cell transplant. The receptors originated from a boy in the first two years of life with Wiskott-Aldrich syndrome, due to receive a stem cell transplant. The CDR3 runs from the conserved cysteine through the conserved F or W. D genes are given only for firm matches. Clone size is shown for a subset of rows, as once, few, many or a class of expanded clone.

j_call d_call clone_size v_call cdr3_aa cdr3_nt
TRBJ2-7 TRBD2 few TRBV28 CASTVSGRTYEQYF TGTGCCAGCACCGTTAGCGGGAGGACCTACGAGCAGTACTTC
TRBJ2-3 - - TRBV5-1 CASSVEGSDTQYF TGCGCCAGCTCTGTGGAGGGGTCAGATACGCAGTATTTT
TRBJ1-5 - - TRBV4-2 CAISPGPRPFYQPQHF TGTGCCATCAGCCCCGGGCCCCGCCCCTTTTATCAGCCCCAGCATTTT
TRBJ2-1 TRBD2 - TRBV5-1 CASSGTTSAEQFF TGCGCCAGCTCCGGGACTACTTCGGCTGAGCAGTTCTTC
TRBJ2-7 - - TRBV10-3 CAISEVRTGSYEQYF TGTGCCATCAGTGAGGTCAGGACTGGCTCCTACGAGCAGTACTTC
TRBJ2-5 TRBD2 few TRBV30 CACGLAGVVWQETQYF TGTGCCTGCGGTCTAGCGGGAGTGGTGTGGCAAGAGACCCAGTACTTC
TRBJ1-1 TRBD1 many TRBV29-1 CSAGQGAGEAFF TGCAGCGCGGGACAGGGGGCCGGTGAAGCTTTCTTT
TRBJ2-1 - - TRBV6-1 CASSEWRGYNEQFF TGTGCCAGCAGTGAATGGCGGGGCTACAATGAGCAGTTCTTC
TRBJ1-2 TRBD1 - TRBV7-2 CASSPPTGFYGYTF TGTGCCAGCAGCCCCCCGACAGGGTTCTATGGCTACACCTTC
TRBJ2-3 TRBD1 few TRBV12-3/TRBV12-4 CASSPGGAVDTQYF TGTGCCAGCAGTCCAGGGGGCGCGGTAGATACGCAGTATTTT
TRBJ1-1 - - TRBV6-1 CASSERVWPFF TGTGCCAGCAGTGAAAGGGTGTGGCCTTTCTTT
TRBJ2-7 TRBD1 - TRBV18 CASSPTGQAAFYEQYF TGTGCCAGCTCACCTACAGGACAGGCTGCCTTCTACGAGCAGTACTTC
TRBJ2-7 - - TRBV2 CASSASRPDEQYF TGTGCCAGCAGTGCTAGCAGGCCGGACGAGCAGTACTTC
TRBJ2-2 - few TRBV7-6 CASSLQRTGELFF TGTGCCAGCAGCTTACAGAGAACCGGGGAGCTGTTTTTT
TRBJ2-4 TRBD2 - TRBV14 CASSLRGVWDIQYF TGTGCCAGCAGCCTTCGGGGGGTTTGGGACATTCAGTACTTC
TRBJ2-1 TRBD2 - TRBV4-2 CASSQGGGLAQNNEQFF TGTGCCAGCAGCCAAGGGGGGGGACTAGCGCAAAACAATGAGCAGTTCTTC
TRBJ2-2 - - TRBV5-1 CASSFQDGTGELFF TGCGCCAGCAGCTTCCAAGACGGCACCGGGGAGCTGTTTTTT
TRBJ1-1 - - TRBV5-1 CASSLGNRDTEAFF TGCGCCAGCAGCTTGGGGAACAGAGACACTGAAGCTTTCTTT
TRBJ1-2 TRBD1 - TRBV20-1 CSAPDRWKGSYGYTF TGCAGTGCCCCGGACAGGTGGAAGGGTAGCTATGGCTACACCTTC
TRBJ2-5 - few TRBV19 CASSGGTYGETQYF TGTGCCAGTAGTGGAGGGACTTACGGGGAGACCCAGTACTTC
TRBJ2-5 - - TRBV25-1 CASSEVWGYQETQYF TGTGCCAGCAGTGAAGTATGGGGGTACCAAGAGACCCAGTACTTC
TRBJ2-5 TRBD2 - TRBV3-1 CASSRGLPETQYF TGTGCCAGCAGCCGGGGACTACCAGAGACCCAGTACTTC
TRBJ2-1 - few TRBV5-1 CASSLAPLSYNEQFF TGCGCCAGCAGCTTGGCCCCACTCTCCTACAATGAGCAGTTCTTC
TRBJ2-1 - - TRBV7-9 CASSSQRTVYNEQFF TGTGCCAGCAGCTCACAAAGGACAGTCTACAATGAGCAGTTCTTC
TRBJ2-5 TRBD1 - TRBV7-2 CASSLARTGTSETQYF TGTGCCAGCAGCTTAGCGCGGACAGGGACCTCAGAGACCCAGTACTTC
TRBJ2-2 - few TRBV5-5 CASSLLASLTGELFF TGTGCCAGCAGCTTACTGGCAAGTCTCACCGGGGAGCTGTTTTTT
TRBJ1-3 - few TRBV3-1 CASSQGGTHPGNTIYF TGTGCCAGCAGCCAAGGTGGGACCCACCCAGGAAACACCATATATTTT
TRBJ2-3 - few TRBV5-1 CASSPPKRAGTDTQYF TGCGCCAGCAGCCCCCCCAAGCGGGCCGGTACAGATACGCAGTATTTT
TRBJ1-5 - - TRBV6-1 CASRGVGDQPQHF TGTGCCAGCAGGGGGGTGGGGGATCAGCCCCAGCATTTT
TRBJ2-1 TRBD2 - TRBV5-1 CASSLVRETFTYNEQFF TGCGCCAGCAGCTTGGTGCGGGAGACGTTCACCTACAATGAGCAGTTCTTC
TRBJ2-1 - few TRBV6-5 CASSYLGNEQFF TGTGCCAGCAGTTATCTAGGAAATGAGCAGTTCTTC